This T cell receptor (beta chain) is from a study of graft-versus-host responses after intestinal transplantation. The CDR3 spans 15 residues. The germline V gene has CDR1 SGHTA and CDR2 FQGNSA. J gave up 5 bases and V 2 bases, and 5 bases lay outside the gene matches. Only in-frame clones appear in the TCRdb table, and some are missing; sequencing was by immunoSEQ multiplex PCR. The repertoire consists of about 8,600 clones, with around 29% occurring once and the leading ten covering around 4.9%. The V gene is TRBV7-2, the J gene TRBJ1-1; TRBD1 agrees at 10 bases. Source: alloreactive CD4+ T cells from a mixed lymphocyte reaction culture, taken before intestinal transplant. Subset reported: CFSE-low proliferating T cells sorted from roughly 6-day pre-transplant mixed lymphocyte reaction (GvH or HvG direction). This receptor was identified in a human patient who received an intestinal transplant. The CDR3 DNA sequence: TGTGCCAGCAGCTTAATGGGACAGGGGATTACTGAAGCTTTCTTT. Translation: CASSLMGQGITEAFF. The whole variable domain, remainder taken from reference TRBV7-2 and TRBJ1-1, is GAGVSQSPSNKVTEKGKDVELRCDPISGHTALYWYRQSLGQGLEFLIYFQGNSAPDKSGLPSDRFSAERTGGSVSTLTIQRTQQEDSAVYLCASSLMGQGITEAFFGQGTRLTVV.